Below, one TCR beta chain is given with its context. Its target is unknown. Trimming cost V 5 bases and J 5 bases; bases outside gene matches: 5. Germline lookup yields CDR1 MNHEY and CDR2 SVGAGI. This CDR3 comprises 14 residues. Here immunoSEQ multiplex PCR was the method, and the copy in TCRdb shows in-frame clones only, minus some. The table has about 97,000 clones, about 89% seen once. The data were taken from a study of PD-1 blockade in classical Hodgkin lymphoma. At the level of the study: It was nivolumab at 3 mg/kg, given intravenously every 2 weeks, that patients received.

Each patient relapsed following autologous stem cell transplantation, and prior brentuximab vedotin exposure differed. The study's findings and limits: Individuals initiating nivolumab under 1 year after ASCT were excluded. Complete responders started with a diversity level that resembled newly diagnosed patients at baseline.

The rearrangement joins TRBV6-5 to TRBJ1-5; TRBD1 matches 8 bases. This sequence originates from a human donor with classical Hodgkin lymphoma. Sequencing was performed on peripheral blood mononuclear cells (PBMCs), taken before the second cycle of nivolumab. CDR3 nucleotides: TGTGCCAGCAGTCCAGGGGGCGCTCATCAGCCCCAGCATTTT. As protein: CASSPGGAHQPQHF.